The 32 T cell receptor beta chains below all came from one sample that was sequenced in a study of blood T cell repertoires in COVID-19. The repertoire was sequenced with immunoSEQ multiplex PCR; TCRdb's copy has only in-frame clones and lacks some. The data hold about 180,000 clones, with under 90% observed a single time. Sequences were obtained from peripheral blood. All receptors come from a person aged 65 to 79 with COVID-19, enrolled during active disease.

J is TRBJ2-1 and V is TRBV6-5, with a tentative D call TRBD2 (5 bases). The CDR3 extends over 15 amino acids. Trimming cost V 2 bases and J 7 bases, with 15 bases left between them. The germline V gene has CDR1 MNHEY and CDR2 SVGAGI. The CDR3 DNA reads TGTGCCAGCAGTTACACCACATCGAGGGAGAATGAGCAGTTCTTC. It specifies CASSYTTSRENEQFF.

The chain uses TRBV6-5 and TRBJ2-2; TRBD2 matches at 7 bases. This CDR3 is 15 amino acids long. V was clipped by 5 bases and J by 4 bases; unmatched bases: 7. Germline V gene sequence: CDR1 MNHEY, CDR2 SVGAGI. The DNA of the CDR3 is TGTGCCAGCAGTCCAACCTGGGGGGGCACCGGGGAGCTGTTTTTT. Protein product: CASSPTWGGTGELFF.

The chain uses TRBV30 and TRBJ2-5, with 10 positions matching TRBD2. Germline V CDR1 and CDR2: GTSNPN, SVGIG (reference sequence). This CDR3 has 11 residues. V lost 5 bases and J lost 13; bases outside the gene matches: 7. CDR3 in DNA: TGTGCCTGGTCAGCGGGAGGGCCTGGGTACTTC. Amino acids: CAWSAGGPGYF.

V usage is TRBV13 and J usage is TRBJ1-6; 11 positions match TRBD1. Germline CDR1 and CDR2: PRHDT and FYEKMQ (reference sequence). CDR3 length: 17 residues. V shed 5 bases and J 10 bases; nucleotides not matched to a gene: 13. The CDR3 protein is CASSKALGTGGGSPLHF. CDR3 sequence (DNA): TGTGCCAGCAGCAAAGCATTGGGGACAGGGGGAGGCTCACCCCTCCACTTT.

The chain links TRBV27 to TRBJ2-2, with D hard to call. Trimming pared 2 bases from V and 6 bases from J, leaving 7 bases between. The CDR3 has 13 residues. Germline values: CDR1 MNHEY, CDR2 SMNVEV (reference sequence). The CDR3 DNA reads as TGTGCCAGCAGTTTACGAGTTTCCGGGGAGCTGTTTTTT. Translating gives CASSLRVSGELFF.

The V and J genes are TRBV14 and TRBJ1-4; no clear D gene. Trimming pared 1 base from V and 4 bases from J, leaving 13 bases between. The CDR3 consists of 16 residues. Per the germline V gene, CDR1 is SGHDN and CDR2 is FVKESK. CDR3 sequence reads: CASSQVSSGVNEKLFF. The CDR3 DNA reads TGTGCCAGCAGCCAAGTCTCCAGCGGGGTTAATGAAAAACTGTTTTTT. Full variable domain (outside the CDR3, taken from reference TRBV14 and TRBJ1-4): EAGVTQFPSHSVIEKGQTVTLRCDPISGHDNLYWYRRVMGKEIKFLLHFVKESKQDESGMPNNRFLAERTGGTYSTLKVQPAELEDSGVYFCASSQVSSGVNEKLFFGSGTQLSVL.

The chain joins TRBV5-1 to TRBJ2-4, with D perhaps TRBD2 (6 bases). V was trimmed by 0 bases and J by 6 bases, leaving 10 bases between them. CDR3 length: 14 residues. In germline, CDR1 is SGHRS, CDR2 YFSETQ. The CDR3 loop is CASSLAVGGNIQYF. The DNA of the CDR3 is TGCGCCAGCAGCTTGGCGGTGGGGGGAAACATTCAGTACTTC. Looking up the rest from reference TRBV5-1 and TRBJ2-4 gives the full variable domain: KAGVTQTPRYLIKTRGQQVTLSCSPISGHRSVSWYQQTPGQGLQFLFEYFSETQRNKGNFPGRFSGRQFSNSRSEMNVSTLELGDSALYLCASSLAVGGNIQYFGAGTRLSVL.

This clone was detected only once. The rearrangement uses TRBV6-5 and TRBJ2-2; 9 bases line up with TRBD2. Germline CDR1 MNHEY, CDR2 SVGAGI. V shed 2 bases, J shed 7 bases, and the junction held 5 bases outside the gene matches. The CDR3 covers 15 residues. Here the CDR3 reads CASSYGGGADGELFF. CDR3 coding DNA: TGTGCCAGCAGTTACGGCGGGGGGGCGGACGGGGAGCTGTTTTTT.

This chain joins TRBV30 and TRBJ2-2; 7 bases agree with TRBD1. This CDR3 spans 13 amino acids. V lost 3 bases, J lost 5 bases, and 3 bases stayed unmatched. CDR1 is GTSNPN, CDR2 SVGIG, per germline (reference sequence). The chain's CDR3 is CAWRIRGTGELFF. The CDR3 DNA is TGTGCCTGGAGGATCAGGGGGACCGGGGAGCTGTTTTTT.

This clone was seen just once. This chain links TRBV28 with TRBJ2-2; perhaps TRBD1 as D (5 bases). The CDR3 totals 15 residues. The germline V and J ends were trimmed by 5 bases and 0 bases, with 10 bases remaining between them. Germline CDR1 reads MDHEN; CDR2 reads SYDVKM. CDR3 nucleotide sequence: TGTGCCAGCAGTATGCGACAGCCGAACACCGGGGAGCTGTTTTTT. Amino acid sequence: CASSMRQPNTGELFF.

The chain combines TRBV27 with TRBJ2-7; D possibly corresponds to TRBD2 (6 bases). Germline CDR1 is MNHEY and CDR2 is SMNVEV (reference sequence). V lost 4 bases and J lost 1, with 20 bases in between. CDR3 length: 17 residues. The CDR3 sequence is CASSSPSVGGSSYEQYF. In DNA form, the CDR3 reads TGTGCCAGCAGTTCGCCCTCCGTTGGAGGGAGTTCCTACGAGCAGTACTTC.

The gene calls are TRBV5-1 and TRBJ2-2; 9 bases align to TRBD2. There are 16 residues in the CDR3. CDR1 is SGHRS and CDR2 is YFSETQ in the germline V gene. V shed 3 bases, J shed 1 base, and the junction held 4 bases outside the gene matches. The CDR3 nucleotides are TGCGCCAGCAGCTCCCAACTAGCGGGGAACACCGGGGAGCTGTTTTTT. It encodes CASSSQLAGNTGELFF.

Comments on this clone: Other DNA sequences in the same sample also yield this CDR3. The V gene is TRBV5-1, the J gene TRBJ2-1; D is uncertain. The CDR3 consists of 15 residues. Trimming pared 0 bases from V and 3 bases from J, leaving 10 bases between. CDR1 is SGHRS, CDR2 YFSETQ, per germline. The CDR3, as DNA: TGCGCCAGCAGCTTGGGTGGTGCGAGCTACAATGAGCAGTTCTTC. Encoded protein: CASSLGGASYNEQFF.

The CDR3 region is CASSFKRGGNEQYF. The CDR3 coding sequence is TGTGCCAGCAGCTTCAAGCGGGGGGGCAACGAGCAGTACTTC. The chain uses TRBV7-2 and TRBJ2-7; TRBD2 matches at 10 bases. From germline, CDR1 is SGHTA and CDR2 FQGNSA. V lost 3 bases and J lost 5; bases outside the gene matches: 4. The CDR3 runs to 14 residues.

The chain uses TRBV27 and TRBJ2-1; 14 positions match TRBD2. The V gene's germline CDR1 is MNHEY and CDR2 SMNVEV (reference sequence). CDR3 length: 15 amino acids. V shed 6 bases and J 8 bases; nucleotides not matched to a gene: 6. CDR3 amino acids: CASRSGTSGRDEQFF. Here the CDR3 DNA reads TGTGCCAGCAGATCAGGGACTAGCGGGAGAGATGAGCAGTTCTTC.

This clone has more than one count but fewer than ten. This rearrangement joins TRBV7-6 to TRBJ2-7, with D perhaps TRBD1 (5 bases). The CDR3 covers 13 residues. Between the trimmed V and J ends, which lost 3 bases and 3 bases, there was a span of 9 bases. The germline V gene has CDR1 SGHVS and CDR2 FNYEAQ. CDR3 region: CASSLDNLYEQYF. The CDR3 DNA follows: TGTGCCAGCAGCTTGGACAATCTCTACGAGCAGTACTTC.

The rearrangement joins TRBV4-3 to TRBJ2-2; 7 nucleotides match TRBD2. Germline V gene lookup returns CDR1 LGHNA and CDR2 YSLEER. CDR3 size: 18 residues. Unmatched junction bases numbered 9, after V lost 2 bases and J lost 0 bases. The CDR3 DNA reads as TGCGCCAGCAGCCAATCGGGCCCGGGAGGCTCGAACACCGGGGAGCTGTTTTTT. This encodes CASSQSGPGGSNTGELFF.

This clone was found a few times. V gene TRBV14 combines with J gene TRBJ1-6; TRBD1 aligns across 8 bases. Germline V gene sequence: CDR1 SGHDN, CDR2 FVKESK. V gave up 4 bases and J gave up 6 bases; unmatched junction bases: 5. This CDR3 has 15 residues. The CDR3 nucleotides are TGTGCCAGCAGCCCCGGGACAGGATTTAATTCACCCCTCCACTTT. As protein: CASSPGTGFNSPLHF.

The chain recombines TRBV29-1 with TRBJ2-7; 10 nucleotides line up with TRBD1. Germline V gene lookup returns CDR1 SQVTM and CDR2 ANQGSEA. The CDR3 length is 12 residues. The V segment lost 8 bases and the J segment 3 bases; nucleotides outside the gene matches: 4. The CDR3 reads CSIRTGGYEQYF. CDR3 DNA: TGCAGCATAAGGACAGGGGGCTACGAGCAGTACTTC.

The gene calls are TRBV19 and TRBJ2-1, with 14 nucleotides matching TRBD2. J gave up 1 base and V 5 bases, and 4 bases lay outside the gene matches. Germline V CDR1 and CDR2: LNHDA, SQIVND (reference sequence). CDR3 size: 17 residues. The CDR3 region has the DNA TGTGCCAGTAGTTCGACTAGCGGGAGGGGTTCCTACAATGAGCAGTTCTTC. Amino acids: CASSSTSGRGSYNEQFF.

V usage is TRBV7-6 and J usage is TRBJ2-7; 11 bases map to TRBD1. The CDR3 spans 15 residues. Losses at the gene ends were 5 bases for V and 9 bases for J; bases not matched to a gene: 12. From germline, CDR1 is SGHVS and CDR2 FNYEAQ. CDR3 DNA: TGTGCCAGCAGCCTAATGGGACAGGGGGGCCAAGGGCAGTACTTC. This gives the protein CASSLMGQGGQGQYF.

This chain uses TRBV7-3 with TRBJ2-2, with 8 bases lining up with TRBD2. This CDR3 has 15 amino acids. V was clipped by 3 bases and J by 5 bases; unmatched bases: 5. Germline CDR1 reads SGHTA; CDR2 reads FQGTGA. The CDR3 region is CASSFAGGWTGELFF. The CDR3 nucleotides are TGTGCCAGCAGCTTCGCGGGGGGCTGGACCGGGGAGCTGTTTTTT.

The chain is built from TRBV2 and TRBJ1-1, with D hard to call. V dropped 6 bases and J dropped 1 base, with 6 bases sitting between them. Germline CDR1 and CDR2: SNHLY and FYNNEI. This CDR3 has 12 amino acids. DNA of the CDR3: TGTGCCAGCAGAATCCAGAACACTGAAGCTTTCTTT. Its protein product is CASRIQNTEAFF. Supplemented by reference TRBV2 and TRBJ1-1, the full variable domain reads EPEVTQTPSHQVTQMGQEVILRCVPISNHLYFYWYRQILGQKVEFLVSFYNNEISEKSEIFDDQFSVERPDGSNFTLKIRSTKLEDSAMYFCASRIQNTEAFFGQGTRLTVV.

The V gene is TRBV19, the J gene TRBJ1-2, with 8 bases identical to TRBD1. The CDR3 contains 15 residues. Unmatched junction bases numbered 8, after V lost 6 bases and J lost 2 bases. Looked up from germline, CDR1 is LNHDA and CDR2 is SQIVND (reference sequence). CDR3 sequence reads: CASRAGQGGNYGYTF. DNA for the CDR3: TGTGCCAGTAGGGCCGGACAGGGTGGGAACTATGGCTACACCTTC.

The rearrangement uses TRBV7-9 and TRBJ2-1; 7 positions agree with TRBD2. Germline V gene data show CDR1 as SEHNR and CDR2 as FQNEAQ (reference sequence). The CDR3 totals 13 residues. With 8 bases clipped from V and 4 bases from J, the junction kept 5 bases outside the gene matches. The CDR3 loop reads CASEAGAYNEQFF. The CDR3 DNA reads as TGTGCCAGCGAGGCGGGAGCGTACAATGAGCAGTTCTTC. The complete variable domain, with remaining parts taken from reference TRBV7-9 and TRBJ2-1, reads DTGVSQNPRHKITKRGQNVTFRCDPISEHNRLYWYRQTLGQGPEFLTYFQNEAQLEKSRLLSDRFSAERPKGSFSTLEIQRTEQGDSAMYLCASEAGAYNEQFFGPGTRLTVL.

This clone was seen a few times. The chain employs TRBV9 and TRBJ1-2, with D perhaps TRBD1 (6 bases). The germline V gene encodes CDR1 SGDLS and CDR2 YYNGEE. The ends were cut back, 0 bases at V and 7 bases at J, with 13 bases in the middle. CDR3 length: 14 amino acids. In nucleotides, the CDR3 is TGTGCCAGCAGCGTAGATAACAGGGCCCTTGGCTACACCTTC. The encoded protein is CASSVDNRALGYTF. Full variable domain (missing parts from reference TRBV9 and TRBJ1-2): DSGVTQTPKHLITATGQRVTLRCSPRSGDLSVYWYQQSLDQGLQFLIQYYNGEERAKGNILERFSAQQFPDLHSELNLSSLELGDSALYFCASSVDNRALGYTFGSGTRLTVV.

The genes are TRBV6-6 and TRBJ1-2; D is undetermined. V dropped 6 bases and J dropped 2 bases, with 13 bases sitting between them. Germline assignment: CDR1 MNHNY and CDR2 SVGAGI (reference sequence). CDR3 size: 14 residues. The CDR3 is CASSRPRGNYGYTF. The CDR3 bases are TGTGCCAGCAGCCGCCCTAGAGGGAACTATGGCTACACCTTC.

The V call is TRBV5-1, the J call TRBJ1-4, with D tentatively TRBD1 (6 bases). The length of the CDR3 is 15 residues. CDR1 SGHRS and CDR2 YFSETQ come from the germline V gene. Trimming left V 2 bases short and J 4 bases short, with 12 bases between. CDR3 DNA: TGCGCCAGCAGCTTAGGACAGACCTTTAATGAAAAACTGTTTTTT. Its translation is CASSLGQTFNEKLFF.

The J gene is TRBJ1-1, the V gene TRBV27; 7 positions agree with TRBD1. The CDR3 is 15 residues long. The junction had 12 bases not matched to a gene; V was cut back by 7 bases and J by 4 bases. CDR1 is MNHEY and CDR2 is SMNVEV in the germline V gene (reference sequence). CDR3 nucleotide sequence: TGTGCCAGCAATAGACAGGGTTCCCCTGGCACTGAAGCTTTCTTT. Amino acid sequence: CASNRQGSPGTEAFF.

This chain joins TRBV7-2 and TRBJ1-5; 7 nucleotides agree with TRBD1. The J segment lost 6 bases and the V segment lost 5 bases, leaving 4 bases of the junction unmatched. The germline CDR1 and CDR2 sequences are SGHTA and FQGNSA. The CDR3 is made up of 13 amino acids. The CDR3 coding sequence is TGTGCCAGCAGCCCTCAGGGGGGTCAGCCCCAGCATTTT. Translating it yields CASSPQGGQPQHF.

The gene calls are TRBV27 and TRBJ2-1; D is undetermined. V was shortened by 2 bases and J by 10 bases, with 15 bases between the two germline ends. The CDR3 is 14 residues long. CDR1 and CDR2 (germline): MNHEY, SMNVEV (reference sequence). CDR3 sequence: CASSLGLQTGEQFF. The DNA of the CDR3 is TGTGCCAGCAGTTTAGGCCTTCAAACCGGGGAGCAGTTCTTC.

The CDR3 sequence is CASSFVVRPDGTEAFF. CDR3 nucleotides: TGTGCCAGCAGCTTTGTGGTGCGCCCCGATGGCACTGAAGCTTTCTTT. This chain joins TRBV7-8 and TRBJ1-1; no firm D call. This CDR3 spans 16 amino acids. Trimming took off 3 bases at V and 4 bases at J, with 18 bases between the two ends. CDR1 and CDR2 (germline): SGHVS, FQNEAQ.